These T cell receptor beta chains were read from a single sample in a study of cytomegalovirus exposure and HLA in healthy donors. Method: immunoSEQ multiplex PCR; TCRdb's copy keeps in-frame clones and lacks some. This specimen shows more than 95,000 clones; the ten leading clones hold approximately 2%. Sequencing was done on a sample of PBMCs. These receptor sequences come from a man in his forties in good health and CMV-seronegative. CDR3s include the opening cysteine and the closing phenylalanine or tryptophan. A D gene is named only where the DNA matches it firmly.

DNA | CDR3 | V | D | J
TGTGCCTCGGCCGGGACAGCAGGAAATTCACCCCTCCACTTT | CASAGTAGNSPLHF | TRBV10-3 | TRBD1 | TRBJ1-6
TGCGCCAGCAGTGAGTCGCAGGGGGTGGCCAAAAACATTCAGTACTTC | CASSESQGVAKNIQYF | TRBV10-2 | TRBD1 | TRBJ2-4
TGTGCCAGCAGCGCAACAGGGAACACTGAAGCTTTCTTT | CASSATGNTEAFF | TRBV9 | . | TRBJ1-1
TGTGCCAGCAGGCTAGGGGGAAGCTACGAGCAGTACTTC | CASRLGGSYEQYF | TRBV6-5 | . | TRBJ2-7
TGTGCCAGCGGGACAGCCTACGAGCAGTACTTC | CASGTAYEQYF | TRBV5-5 | TRBD1 | TRBJ2-7
TGTGCCAGCAGTTCCCCGGGACTAGCGGAGTACGAGCAGTACTTC | CASSSPGLAEYEQYF | TRBV28 | TRBD2 | TRBJ2-7
TGCAGCGTTGCCCCCGGGACAGGGCGGGGAAATGAGCAGTTCTTC | CSVAPGTGRGNEQFF | TRBV29-1 | TRBD1 | TRBJ2-1
TGTGCCAGCGGTCCGGGACTAGCGAGTTTCACAGATACGCAGTATTTT | CASGPGLASFTDTQYF | TRBV11-3 | TRBD2 | TRBJ2-3
TGTGCCAGCAGCTTAGCGGCCAGTGGAGAGACCCAGTACTTC | CASSLAASGETQYF | TRBV7-9 | . | TRBJ2-5
TGTGCCAGCAGGATCGAGGGTTATAGCACAGATACGCAGTATTTT | CASRIEGYSTDTQYF | TRBV28 | . | TRBJ2-3
TGTGCCAGCAGCTACTCCTTTATAGCTGGGGAGCAGTACTTC | CASSYSFIAGEQYF | TRBV6-5 | . | TRBJ2-7
TGTGCCAGCAGTGAATTCAAGGGGGACGGGGAGACCCAGTACTTC | CASSEFKGDGETQYF | TRBV25-1 | . | TRBJ2-5
TGCGCCAGCAGCCAAAAAGCAGGGGCCGAGCAGTACTTC | CASSQKAGAEQYF | TRBV4-3 | . | TRBJ2-7
TGTGCCAGCAGCCCCAACAGGTACGAGCAGTACTTC | CASSPNRYEQYF | TRBV11-2 | . | TRBJ2-7
TGCGCCAGCAGCTTGGGACAGACACCCTATGGCTACACCTTC | CASSLGQTPYGYTF | TRBV5-1 | . | TRBJ1-2
TGTGCCATCAGTCCCACCGGGACTAGCCCCGGGGAGCTGTTTTTT | CAISPTGTSPGELFF | TRBV10-3 | TRBD2 | TRBJ2-2
TGTGCCAGCAGCTCACCGGACAGGGGTCGGGGCACTGAAGCTTTCTTT | CASSSPDRGRGTEAFF | TRBV7-8 | TRBD1 | TRBJ1-1
TGTGCCAGCAGCGTTTTAGCGGGAGTGGTTGAGACCCAGTACTTC | CASSVLAGVVETQYF | TRBV5-4 | TRBD2 | TRBJ2-5
TGTGCCAGCAGCTTACGGGACACTGAAGCTTTCTTT | CASSLRDTEAFF | TRBV11-3 | . | TRBJ1-1
TGTGCCAGTAGTATTACAGGCTTGGGCACTGAAGCTTTCTTT | CASSITGLGTEAFF | TRBV19 | . | TRBJ1-1
TGTGCCAGCAGTTTAAATGGTGCGGATACGCAGTATTTT | CASSLNGADTQYF | TRBV27 | . | TRBJ2-3
TGTGCCAGCAGCTTGTCCGGTTCCTACGAGCAGTACTTC | CASSLSGSYEQYF | TRBV7-9 | . | TRBJ2-7
TGTGCCAGTAGTTCTGGGGGGGTACCTGGAAACACCATATATTTT | CASSSGGVPGNTIYF | TRBV19 | . | TRBJ1-3
TGTGCCAGCAGCTTATTCATAGCAAAGGCCGGGGAGCTGTTTTTT | CASSLFIAKAGELFF | TRBV11-2 | . | TRBJ2-2
TGTGCCAGCAGCTTGGTGCTAGCGGGACACTTAAGTGCGAACTTC | CASSLVLAGHLSANF | TRBV5-6 | TRBD2 | TRBJ2-7
TGTGCCAGCAGACAAACAGGGATGGGAAACATTCAGTACTTC | CASRQTGMGNIQYF | TRBV28 | . | TRBJ2-4
TGTGCCAGCAGCTTATATCAGGGAAGGGAGACCCAGTACTTC | CASSLYQGRETQYF | TRBV7-8 | . | TRBJ2-5
TGTGCCAGCAGCCCACAGACAGGGGAAGCTTTCTTT | CASSPQTGEAFF | TRBV4-2 | TRBD1 | TRBJ1-1
TGTGCCAGCAGCGCAGGGACTAGCGGGTACGAGCAGTACTTC | CASSAGTSGYEQYF | TRBV11-2 | TRBD2 | TRBJ2-7
TGTGCCAGCAGTAAGGACACAAATTATCAGCCCCAGCATTTT | CASSKDTNYQPQHF | TRBV6-6 | . | TRBJ1-5